The clone carrying this T cell receptor (beta chain) was recorded a few times. No antigen is known for it. Libraries were prepared by immunoSEQ multiplex PCR; TCRdb keeps only in-frame clonotypes and omits some of them. The top ten clones hold 14% to 15% of a sample with approximately 9,000 clones, 85% to 90% of them seen once. The time point: newly diagnosed, previously untreated cHL patient sample. Thawed PBMCs underwent magnetic negative selection to obtain purified CD8+ T cells. A comparison was provided by newly diagnosed, untreated classical Hodgkin lymphoma PBMCs. These data come from a study of PD-1 blockade in classical Hodgkin lymphoma. General study results and limits: Whatever underlies the repertoire differences (possibly disease activity or prior therapy) remains undefined.

The CDR3 runs 11 residues. V lost 1 base and J lost 3, with 3 bases in between. Germline assignment: CDR1 GTSNPN and CDR2 SVGIG (reference sequence). The sequence was collected from a human donor with classical Hodgkin lymphoma. Sequenced input: CD8+ T cells from blood. The rearrangement uses TRBV30 and TRBJ1-2, with no clear D. The CDR3 sequence is CAWSGHYGYTF. CDR3 coding DNA: TGTGCCTGGAGTGGACACTATGGCTACACCTTC.